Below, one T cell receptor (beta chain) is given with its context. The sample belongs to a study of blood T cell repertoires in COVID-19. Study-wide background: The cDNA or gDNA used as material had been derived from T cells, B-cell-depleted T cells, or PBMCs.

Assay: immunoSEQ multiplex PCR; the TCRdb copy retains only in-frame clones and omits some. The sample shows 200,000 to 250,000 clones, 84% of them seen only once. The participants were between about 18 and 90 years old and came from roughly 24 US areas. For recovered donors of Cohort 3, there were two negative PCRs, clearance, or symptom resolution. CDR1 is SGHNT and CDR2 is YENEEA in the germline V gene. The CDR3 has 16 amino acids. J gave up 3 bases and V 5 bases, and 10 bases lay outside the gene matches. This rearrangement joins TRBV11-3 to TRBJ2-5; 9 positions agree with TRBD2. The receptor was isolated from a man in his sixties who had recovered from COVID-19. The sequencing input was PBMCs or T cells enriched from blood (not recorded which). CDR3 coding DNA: TGTGCCAGCAGCCCCTTAGCGGGGGCGCCGGAAGAGACCCAGTACTTC. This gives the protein CASSPLAGAPEETQYF.